The entry below describes one T cell receptor beta chain. This specimen comes from a study of PD-L1 blockade in urothelial cancer. In the study overall: Of prior chemotherapy regimens, patients had received between 0 and 3.

Germline CDR1 KGHSH, CDR2 LQKENI. The CDR3 spans 14 residues. Trimming shortened V by 3 bases and J by 6 bases, and 15 bases separated the two germline ends. TCRdb's table, derived via immunoSEQ multiplex PCR, lists solely in-frame clones and lacks some. The sample includes about 74,000 clones, around four fifths of them seen just once. The TCR originated in a man between 65 and 85 years old with urothelial cancer. The sample was PBMCs, taken around atezolizumab (anti-PD-L1) treatment. J is TRBJ2-7 and V is TRBV18, with D possibly being TRBD2 (6 bases). CDR3: CASSPRTGDREQYF. The CDR3, as DNA: TGTGCCAGCTCACCTCGGACGGGGGATCGCGAGCAGTACTTC.